These T cell receptor beta chains were read from a single sample in a study of blood T cell repertoires in COVID-19. TCRdb keeps only in-frame clones here, not all; method: immunoSEQ multiplex PCR. The sample consists of approximately 60,000 clones, around 85% of them appearing once. Specimen: peripheral blood. The receptor set was obtained from a man between 60 and 70 years old with acute or convalescent COVID-19. The conserved cysteine and the conserved F or W are not part of the CDR3 here.

j_gene	v_gene	CDR3aa
TRBJ2-2	TRBV29-1	SVEGGPGQQNTGELF
TRBJ2-1	TRBV29-1	SVEGETGSYNEQF
TRBJ1-1	TRBV30	AWSANGGREAF
TRBJ2-3	TRBV10-3	AIKWTSVDTQY
TRBJ2-3	TRBV28	ASSPPAPGVPDTQY
TRBJ2-7	TRBV6-2/TRBV6-3	ASSYRQGESEQY
TRBJ2-5	TRBV11-2	ASSTTSKETQY
TRBJ1-4	TRBV30	AWREQGAREKLF
TRBJ2-2	TRBV3-1/TRBV3-2	ASSPRHTGELF
TRBJ1-5	TRBV18	ASSPQAQGGNQPQH
TRBJ2-1	TRBV27	ASSSREGLAGGPKGF
TRBJ2-6	TRBV27	ASSPWGQGIGANVLT
TRBJ2-7	TRBV5-8	ASSLFEQY
TRBJ1-4	TRBV5-1	ASSSTGGRNEKLF
TRBJ2-3	TRBV18	ASSLLGLAGAVDTQY
TRBJ2-7	TRBV27	ASRMDRGFFYEQY
TRBJ2-7	TRBV7-9	ASSLGQGDEQY
TRBJ1-5	TRBV6-5	ASSGGFSNQPQH
TRBJ2-1	TRBV10-2	ASSESLRTGGRNEQF